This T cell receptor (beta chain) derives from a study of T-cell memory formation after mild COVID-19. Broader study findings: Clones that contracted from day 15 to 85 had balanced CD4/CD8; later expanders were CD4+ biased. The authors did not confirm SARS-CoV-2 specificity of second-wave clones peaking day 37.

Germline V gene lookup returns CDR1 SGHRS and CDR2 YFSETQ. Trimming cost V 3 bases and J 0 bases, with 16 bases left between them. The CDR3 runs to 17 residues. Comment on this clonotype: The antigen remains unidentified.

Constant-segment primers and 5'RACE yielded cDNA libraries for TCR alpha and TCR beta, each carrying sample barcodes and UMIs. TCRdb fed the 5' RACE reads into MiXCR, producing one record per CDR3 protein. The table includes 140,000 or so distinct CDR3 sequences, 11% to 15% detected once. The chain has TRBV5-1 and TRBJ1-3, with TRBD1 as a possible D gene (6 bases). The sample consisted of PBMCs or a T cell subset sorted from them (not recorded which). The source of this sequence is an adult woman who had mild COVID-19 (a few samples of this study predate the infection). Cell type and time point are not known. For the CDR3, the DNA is TGCGCCAGCAGCTACGATTCAGGACAGTTCTCTGGAAACACCATATATTTT. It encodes CASSYDSGQFSGNTIYF.